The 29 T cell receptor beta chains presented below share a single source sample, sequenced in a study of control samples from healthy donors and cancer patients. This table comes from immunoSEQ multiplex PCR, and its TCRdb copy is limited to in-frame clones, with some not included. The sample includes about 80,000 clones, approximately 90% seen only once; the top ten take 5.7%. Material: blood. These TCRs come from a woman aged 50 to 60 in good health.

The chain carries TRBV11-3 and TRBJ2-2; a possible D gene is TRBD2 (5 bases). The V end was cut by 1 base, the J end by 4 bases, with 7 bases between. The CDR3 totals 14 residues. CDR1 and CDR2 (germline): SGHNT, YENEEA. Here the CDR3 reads CASSLVRGTGELFF. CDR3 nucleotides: TGTGCCAGCAGCTTAGTACGGGGCACCGGGGAGCTGTTTTTT.

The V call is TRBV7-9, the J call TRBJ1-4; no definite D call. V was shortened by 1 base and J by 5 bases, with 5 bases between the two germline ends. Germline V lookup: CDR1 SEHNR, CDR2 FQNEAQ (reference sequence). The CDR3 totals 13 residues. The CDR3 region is CASSLDRNEKLFF. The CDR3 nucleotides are TGTGCCAGCAGCTTAGACCGCAATGAAAAACTGTTTTTT.

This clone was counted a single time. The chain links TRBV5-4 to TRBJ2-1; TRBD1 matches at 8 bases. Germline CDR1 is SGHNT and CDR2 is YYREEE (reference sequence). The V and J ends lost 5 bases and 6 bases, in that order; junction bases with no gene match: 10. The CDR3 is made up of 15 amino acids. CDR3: CASSSDRGQINEQFF. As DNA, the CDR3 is TGTGCCAGCAGTTCTGACAGGGGTCAAATCAATGAGCAGTTCTTC.

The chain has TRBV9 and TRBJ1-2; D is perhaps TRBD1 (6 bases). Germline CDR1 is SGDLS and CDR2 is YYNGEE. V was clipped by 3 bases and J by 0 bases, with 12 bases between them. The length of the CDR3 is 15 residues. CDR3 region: CASSEGDIANYGYTF. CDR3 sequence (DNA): TGTGCCAGCAGCGAGGGGGACATTGCTAACTATGGCTACACCTTC.

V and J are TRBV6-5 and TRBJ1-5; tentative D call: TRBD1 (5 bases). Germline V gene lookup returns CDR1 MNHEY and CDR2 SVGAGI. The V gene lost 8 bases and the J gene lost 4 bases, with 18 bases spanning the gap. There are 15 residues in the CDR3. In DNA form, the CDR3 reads TGTGCCAGCCTGGGTGGGACGGCGAATAATCAGCCCCAGCATTTT. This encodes CASLGGTANNQPQHF.

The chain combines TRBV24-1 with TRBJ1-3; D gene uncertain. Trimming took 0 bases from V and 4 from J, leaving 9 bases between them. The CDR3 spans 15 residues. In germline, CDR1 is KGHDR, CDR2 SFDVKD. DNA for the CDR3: TGTGCCACCAGTGATTTGGAGACAACAGGAAACACCATATATTTT. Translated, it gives CATSDLETTGNTIYF.

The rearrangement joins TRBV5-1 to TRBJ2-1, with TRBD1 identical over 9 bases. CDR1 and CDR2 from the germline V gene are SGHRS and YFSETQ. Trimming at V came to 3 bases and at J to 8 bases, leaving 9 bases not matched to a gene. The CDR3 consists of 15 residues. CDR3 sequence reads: CASSWTGTGLDEQFF. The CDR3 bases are TGCGCCAGCAGCTGGACCGGGACAGGGCTTGATGAGCAGTTCTTC.

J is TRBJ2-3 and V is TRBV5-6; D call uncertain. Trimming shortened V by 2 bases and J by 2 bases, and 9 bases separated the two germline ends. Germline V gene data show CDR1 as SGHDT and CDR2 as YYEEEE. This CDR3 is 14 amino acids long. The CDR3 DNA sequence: TGTGCCAGCAGCTTAGGAATGTCCACAGATACGCAGTATTTT. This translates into CASSLGMSTDTQYF.

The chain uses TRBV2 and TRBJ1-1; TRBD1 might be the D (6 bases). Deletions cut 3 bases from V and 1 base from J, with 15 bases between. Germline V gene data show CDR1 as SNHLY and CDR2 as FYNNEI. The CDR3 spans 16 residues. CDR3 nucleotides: TGTGCCAGCAGTGATGAAGGGACAAATAAGAACACTGAAGCTTTCTTT. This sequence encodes CASSDEGTNKNTEAFF.

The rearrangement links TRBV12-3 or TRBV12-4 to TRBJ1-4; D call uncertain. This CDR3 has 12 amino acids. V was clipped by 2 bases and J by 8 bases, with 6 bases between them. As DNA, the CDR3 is TGTGCCAGCAGTTTAAAGTTCGAAAAACTGTTTTTT. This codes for CASSLKFEKLFF.

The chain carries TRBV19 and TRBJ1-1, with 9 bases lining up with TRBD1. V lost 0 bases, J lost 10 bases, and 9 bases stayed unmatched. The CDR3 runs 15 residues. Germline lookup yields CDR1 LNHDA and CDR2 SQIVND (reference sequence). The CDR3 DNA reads TGTGCCAGTAGTATAGATCCCGGGACAGGGCGGGGAGCTTTCTTT. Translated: CASSIDPGTGRGAFF.

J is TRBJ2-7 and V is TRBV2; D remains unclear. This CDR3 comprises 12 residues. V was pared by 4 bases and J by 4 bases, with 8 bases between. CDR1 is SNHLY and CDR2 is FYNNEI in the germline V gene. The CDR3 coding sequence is TGTGCCAGCAGTGTACCCGTGTACGAGCAGTACTTC. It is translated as CASSVPVYEQYF.

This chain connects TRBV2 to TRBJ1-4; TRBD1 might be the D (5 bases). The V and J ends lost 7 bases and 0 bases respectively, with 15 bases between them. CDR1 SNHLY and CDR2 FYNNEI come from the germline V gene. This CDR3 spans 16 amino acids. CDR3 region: CASIDSDAATNEKLFF. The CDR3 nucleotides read TGTGCCAGCATAGACAGCGATGCTGCAACTAATGAAAAACTGTTTTTT.

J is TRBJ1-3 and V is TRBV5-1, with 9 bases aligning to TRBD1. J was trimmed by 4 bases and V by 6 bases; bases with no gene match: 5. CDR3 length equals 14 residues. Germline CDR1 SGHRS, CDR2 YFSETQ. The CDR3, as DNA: TGCGCCAGCAACCCGGGGACAGGGGGAAACACCATATATTTT. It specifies CASNPGTGGNTIYF.

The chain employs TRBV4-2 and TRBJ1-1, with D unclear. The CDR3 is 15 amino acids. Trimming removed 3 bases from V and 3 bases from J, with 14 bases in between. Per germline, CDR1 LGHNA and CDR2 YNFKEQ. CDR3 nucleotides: TGTGCCAGCAGCCATGCCGCGGGAGCCGACACTGAAGCTTTCTTT. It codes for CASSHAAGADTEAFF.

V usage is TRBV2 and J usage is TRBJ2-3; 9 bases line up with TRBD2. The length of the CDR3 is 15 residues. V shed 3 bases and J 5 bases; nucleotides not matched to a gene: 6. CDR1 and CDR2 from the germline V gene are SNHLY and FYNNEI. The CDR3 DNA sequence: TGTGCCAGCAGTGATGAGGGACTAGCCGGAGATACGCAGTATTTT. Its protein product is CASSDEGLAGDTQYF.

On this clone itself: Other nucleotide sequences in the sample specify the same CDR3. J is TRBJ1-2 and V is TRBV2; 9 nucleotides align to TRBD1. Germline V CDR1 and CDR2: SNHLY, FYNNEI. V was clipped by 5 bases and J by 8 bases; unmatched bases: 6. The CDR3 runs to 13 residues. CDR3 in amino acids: CASSLRDRDGYTF. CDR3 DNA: TGTGCCAGCAGTCTCCGGGACAGGGACGGCTACACCTTC.

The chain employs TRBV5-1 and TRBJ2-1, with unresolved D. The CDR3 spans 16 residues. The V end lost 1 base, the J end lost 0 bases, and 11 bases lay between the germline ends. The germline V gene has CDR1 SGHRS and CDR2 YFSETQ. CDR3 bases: TGCGCCAGCAGCTTGACTGCCGCGAGCTCCTACAATGAGCAGTTCTTC. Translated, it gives CASSLTAASSYNEQFF.

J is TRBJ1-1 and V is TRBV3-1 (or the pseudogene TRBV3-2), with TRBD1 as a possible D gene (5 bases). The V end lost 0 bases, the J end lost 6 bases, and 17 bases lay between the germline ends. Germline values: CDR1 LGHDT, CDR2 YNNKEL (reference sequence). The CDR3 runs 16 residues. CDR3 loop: CASSQDGTWGIAEAFF. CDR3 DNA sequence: TGTGCCAGCAGCCAAGACGGGACGTGGGGCATCGCTGAAGCTTTCTTT.

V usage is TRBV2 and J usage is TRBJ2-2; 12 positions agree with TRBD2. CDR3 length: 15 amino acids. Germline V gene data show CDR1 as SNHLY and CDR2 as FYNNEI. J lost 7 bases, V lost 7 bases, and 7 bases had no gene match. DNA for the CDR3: TGTGCCAGCACCGAGCTAGCGGGGGGGGTCGGGGAGCTGTTTTTT. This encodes CASTELAGGVGELFF.

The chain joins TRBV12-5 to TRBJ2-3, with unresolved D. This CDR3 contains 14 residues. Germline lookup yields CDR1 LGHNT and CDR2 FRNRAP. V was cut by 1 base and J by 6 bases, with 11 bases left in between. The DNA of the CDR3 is TGTGCTAGTGGTTTGGCCACGAATCGGGATACGCAGTATTTT. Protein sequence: CASGLATNRDTQYF.

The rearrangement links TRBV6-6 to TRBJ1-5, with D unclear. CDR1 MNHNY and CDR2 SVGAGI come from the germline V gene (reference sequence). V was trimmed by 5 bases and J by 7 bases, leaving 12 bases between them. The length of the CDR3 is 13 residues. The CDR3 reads CASSTAGNQPQHF. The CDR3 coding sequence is TGTGCCAGCAGTACCGCCGGTAACCAGCCCCAGCATTTT.

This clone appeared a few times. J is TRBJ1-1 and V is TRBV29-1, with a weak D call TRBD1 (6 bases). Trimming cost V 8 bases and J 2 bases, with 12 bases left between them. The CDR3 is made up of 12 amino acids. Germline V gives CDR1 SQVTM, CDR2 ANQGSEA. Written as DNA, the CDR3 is TGCAGCTCAAGACAGGAAAACACTGAAGCTTTCTTT. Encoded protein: CSSRQENTEAFF.

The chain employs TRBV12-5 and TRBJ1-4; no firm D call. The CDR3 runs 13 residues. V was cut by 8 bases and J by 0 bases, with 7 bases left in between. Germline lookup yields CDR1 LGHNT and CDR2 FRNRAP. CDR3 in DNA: TGTGCTAGTAGATCATCAACTAATGAAAAACTGTTTTTT. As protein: CASRSSTNEKLFF.

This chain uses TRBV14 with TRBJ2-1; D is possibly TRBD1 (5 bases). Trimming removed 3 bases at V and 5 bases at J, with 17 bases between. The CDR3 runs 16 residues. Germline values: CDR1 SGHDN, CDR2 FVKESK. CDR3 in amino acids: CASSHETDRYNNEQFF. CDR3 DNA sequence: TGTGCCAGCAGCCATGAGACAGACCGATATAACAATGAGCAGTTCTTC.

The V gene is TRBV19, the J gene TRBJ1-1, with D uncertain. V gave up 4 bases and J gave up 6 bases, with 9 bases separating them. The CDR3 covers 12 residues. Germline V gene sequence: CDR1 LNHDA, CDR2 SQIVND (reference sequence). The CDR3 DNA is TGTGCCAGTAGTACCCAGGAGGCTGAAGCTTTCTTT. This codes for CASSTQEAEAFF.

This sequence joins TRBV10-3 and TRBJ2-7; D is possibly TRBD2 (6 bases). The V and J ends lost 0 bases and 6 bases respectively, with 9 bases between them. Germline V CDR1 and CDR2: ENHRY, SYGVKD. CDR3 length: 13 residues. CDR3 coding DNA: TGTGCCATCAGTGAGTCTCACGGGGGCGAGCAGTACTTC. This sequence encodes CAISESHGGEQYF.

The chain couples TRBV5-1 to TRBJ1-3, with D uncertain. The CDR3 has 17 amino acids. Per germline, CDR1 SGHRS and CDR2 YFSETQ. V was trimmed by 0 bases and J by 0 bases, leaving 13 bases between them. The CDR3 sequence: CASSLAPGGRSGNTIYF. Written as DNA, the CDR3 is TGCGCCAGCAGCTTGGCCCCTGGCGGCCGCTCTGGAAACACCATATATTTT.

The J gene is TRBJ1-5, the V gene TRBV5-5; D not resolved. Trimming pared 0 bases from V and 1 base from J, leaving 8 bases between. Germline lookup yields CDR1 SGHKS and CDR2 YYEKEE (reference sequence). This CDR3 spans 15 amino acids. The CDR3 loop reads CASSLGFGSNQPQHF. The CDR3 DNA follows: TGTGCCAGCAGCTTGGGTTTTGGAAGCAATCAGCCCCAGCATTTT.